The rows below give T cell receptor beta chains drawn from one sample of a study of identifying expanded T cells in peripheral blood. TCRdb keeps only in-frame clones here, not all; method: immunoSEQ multiplex PCR. The sample has under 110,000 clones; around nine tenths are singletons. Sequencing was performed on blood. Every receptor here comes from a person aged 18-70 years in good health. CDR3s include the opening cysteine and the closing phenylalanine or tryptophan. The order of the fields is V gene, D gene, CDR3 length, J gene, clone size, CDR3 DNA, CDR3 protein. D genes are given only for firm matches. Size is omitted from some rows. Given values are once, few, many or a class for expanded clones.

>TRBV4-2|TRBD2|16|TRBJ2-1|once
TGTGCCAGCAGCCAATACCTCGGCGGGGGGGCCTTTGAGCAGTTCTTC
CASSQYLGGGAFEQFF
>TRBV5-8|NA|16|TRBJ2-2|NA
TGTGCCAGCGCCCCGGGGAGGGGGCCCTCGGGAGGGGAGCTGTTTTTT
CASAPGRGPSGGELFF
>TRBV27|TRBD1|15|TRBJ1-2|NA
TGTGCCAGCAGCCAAGGGCCCACAGGGGGCTATGGCTACACCTTC
CASSQGPTGGYGYTF
>TRBV29-1|NA|13|TRBJ1-4|once
TGCAGCGTTGTACGGCGGCCTAATGAAAAACTGTTTTTT
CSVVRRPNEKLFF
>TRBV7-9|NA|14|TRBJ2-5|NA
TGTGCCAGCAGCTTAGGAGCAGGGTTGGAGACCCAGTACTTC
CASSLGAGLETQYF
>TRBV4-3|NA|15|TRBJ2-1|NA
TGCGCCAGCAGCCAAGATCAGGCAAGCCGCAATGAGCAGTTCTTC
CASSQDQASRNEQFF
>TRBV28|NA|15|TRBJ1-6|NA
TGTGCCAGCAGATTGGGAGGGGCGCGTAATTCACCCCTCCACTTT
CASRLGGARNSPLHF
>TRBV18|NA|14|TRBJ2-7|NA
TGTGCCAGCTCAACCGGGACCGCCCCCTACGAGCAGTACTTC
CASSTGTAPYEQYF
>TRBV2|NA|15|TRBJ2-2|NA
TGTGCCAGCCAGTCCCATGCGGGGTCCCCCGGGGAGCTGTTTTTT
CASQSHAGSPGELFF
>TRBV5-1|NA|14|TRBJ2-1|few
TGCGCCAGCAGCTTGGTCGGGGGGCGGGACGAGCAGTTCTTC
CASSLVGGRDEQFF
>TRBV7-9|NA|11|TRBJ2-5|NA
TGTGCCAGCAGCTCCGAAGAGACCCAGTACTTC
CASSSEETQYF
>TRBV6-5|NA|13|TRBJ1-1|once
TGTGCCAGCAGTTACAATGGGGGGACTGAAGCTTTCTTT
CASSYNGGTEAFF
>TRBV7-9|NA|12|TRBJ2-2|NA
TGTGCCACCCGGACAGACACCGGGGAGCTGTTTTTT
CATRTDTGELFF
>TRBV19|TRBD1|14|TRBJ2-7|once
TGTGCCAGTAGTATAGGACAGGGGGAATACGAGCAGTACTTC
CASSIGQGEYEQYF
>TRBV5-4|TRBD1|16|TRBJ2-4|NA
TGTGCCAGCAGCCCGGAAAGCAGGGGGTCCAAAAACATTCAGTACTTC
CASSPESRGSKNIQYF
>TRBV28|NA|13|TRBJ1-2|few
TGTGCCAGCAGTTTACAGATACGCTATGGCTACACCTTC
CASSLQIRYGYTF
>TRBV27|TRBD2|15|TRBJ2-1|NA
TGTGCCAGCAGCCCACTAGCGGGGGGCCACAATGAGCAGTTCTTC
CASSPLAGGHNEQFF
>TRBV4-1|NA|14|TRBJ1-3|few
TGCGCCAGCAGCCCATTCGGAGGTACGGACACCATATATTTT
CASSPFGGTDTIYF
>TRBV5-4|TRBD2|15|TRBJ2-3|NA
TGTGCCAGCAGCTCCGGGACTAGCAGCACAGATACGCAGTATTTT
CASSSGTSSTDTQYF
>TRBV7-2|NA|13|TRBJ2-3|NA
TGTGCCAGCAGCTTAGGGAAAACAGATACGCAGTATTTT
CASSLGKTDTQYF
>TRBV29-1|NA|10|TRBJ1-1|many
TGCAGCGTTGGAGACACTGAAGCTTTCTTT
CSVGDTEAFF
>TRBV7-2|NA|12|TRBJ2-5|NA
TGTGCCAGCAGCTTAGTCCCAGGGACCCAGTACTTC
CASSLVPGTQYF
>TRBV7-9|NA|15|TRBJ1-6|NA
TGTGCCAGCAGCCTACGAGGGGAGTTGGATTCACCCCTCCACTTT
CASSLRGELDSPLHF
>TRBV2|NA|13|TRBJ1-1|NA
TGTGCCAGCAGGGGGACCGAGAACACTGAAGCTTTCTTT
CASRGTENTEAFF
>TRBV19|NA|16|TRBJ2-1|NA
TGTGCCAGTAGTATAGTGGGGCTACCTTTGGACAATGAGCAGTTCTTC
CASSIVGLPLDNEQFF
>TRBV4-1|TRBD2|16|TRBJ2-5|NA
TGCGCCAGCAGCCAGGGACTAGCGGGGGTAAGGGAGACCCAGTACTTC
CASSQGLAGVRETQYF
>TRBV7-9|NA|12|TRBJ1-1|NA
TGTGCCAGCAGCTTGTATCGCACTGAAGCTTTCTTT
CASSLYRTEAFF
>TRBV5-6|NA|16|TRBJ1-4|many
TGTGCCAGCAGCCGACCCCCGGGGAGATCTAATGAAAAACTGTTTTTT
CASSRPPGRSNEKLFF
>TRBV5-6|NA|18|TRBJ2-4|NA
TGTGCCAGCAGCTGGGGCCCTTCGGGCCCGCTAACCGGGGACATTCAGTACTTC
CASSWGPSGPLTGDIQYF
>TRBV2|NA|14|TRBJ1-1|once
TGTGCCAGCAGTGTTTTGGCAGGGCGTACTGAAGCTTTCTTT
CASSVLAGRTEAFF
>TRBV19|NA|13|TRBJ1-4|NA
TGTGCCAGTAGTCGGGACCGGCAAGGAAAACTGTTTTTT
CASSRDRQGKLFF
>TRBV5-4|NA|13|TRBJ2-1|NA
TGTGCCAGCAGCTTGCAGCCGCCCAACGAGCAGTTCTTC
CASSLQPPNEQFF
>TRBV2|NA|15|TRBJ1-1|NA
TGTGCCAGCAGCAAAGAGAAGGTCAGGGACACTGAAGCTTTCTTT
CASSKEKVRDTEAFF
>TRBV4-2|NA|17|TRBJ1-4|NA
TGTGCCAGCAGCCAAGACCGTAGGCAGGGAATAAATGAAAAACTGTTTTTT
CASSQDRRQGINEKLFF
>TRBV27|NA|13|TRBJ2-7|NA
TGTGCCAGCAGTTCCGATGTGCTATACGAGCAGTACTTC
CASSSDVLYEQYF
>TRBV9|TRBD1|13|TRBJ1-3|NA
TGTGCCAGCAGCAGGGGGCATGAAAACACCATATATTTT
CASSRGHENTIYF
>TRBV7-2|NA|14|TRBJ2-3|NA
TGTGCCAGCAGCTTAGTTACTAGCACAGATACGCAGTATTTT
CASSLVTSTDTQYF
>TRBV5-4|NA|15|TRBJ2-7|NA
TGTGCCAGCAGCTTGACAGGGAGTTATTTGTACGAGCAGTACTTC
CASSLTGSYLYEQYF
>TRBV5-4|NA|15|TRBJ2-7|NA
TGTGCCAGCAGCCCCGAAAGGGTTGGCACCTACGAGCAGTACTTC
CASSPERVGTYEQYF